This TCR beta chain was recorded in a study of early T cells in non-severe SARS-CoV-2 infection. In the study overall: The study sequenced bulk RNA from unsorted whole blood, with chains unpaired.

This clonotype was seen more than once but under ten times. As part of library construction, unique molecular identifiers were attached to individual cDNA molecules. MiXCR, applied by TCRdb to the 5' RACE reads, yields one record per CDR3 protein. The top ten hold about 8.1% of the sample, which has 100,000 to 130,000 distinct CDR3 sequences, around 10% seen once. The CDR3 consists of 14 residues. The V gene end was trimmed by 3 bases and the J gene end by 5 bases; junction bases not matched to a gene: 5. The chain recombines TRBV12-3 or TRBV12-4 with TRBJ2-3; the match to TRBD2 covers 7 bases. This clonotype was sampled from an adult who was a healthcare worker with PCR-confirmed SARS-CoV-2 infection or an uninfected control (not recorded which). Sequenced sample: whole blood. This CDR3 reads CASSLFAGEDTQYF. CDR3 bases: TGTGCCAGCAGTTTGTTCGCGGGAGAAGATACGCAGTATTTT.